Below, one T cell receptor (beta chain) is given with its context. Sequencing used immunoSEQ multiplex PCR; TCRdb keeps in-frame clones, though not all of them. The sample contains 200,000 to 250,000 clones, around nine tenths of which appear only once. This record belongs to a study of blood T cell repertoires in COVID-19. The CDR3 has 15 amino acids. V gave up 8 bases and J gave up 4 bases; unmatched junction bases: 11. CDR1 is MDHEN and CDR2 is SYDVKM in the germline V gene. This receptor was identified in a man aged 25-45 years who had recovered from COVID-19. Sequencing used PBMCs or T cells enriched from blood (not recorded which). V and J are TRBV28 and TRBJ1-5; TRBD1 matches at 7 bases. For the CDR3, the DNA is TGTGCCAGCCGCACTACAGGGGCCTTTAATCAGCCCCAGCATTTT. This gives the protein CASRTTGAFNQPQHF.